The clone carrying this T cell receptor (beta chain) appeared many times. The antigen remains unidentified. Breast cancer patients provided tissue from their axillary draining lymph nodes. V was trimmed by 6 bases and J by 7 bases, leaving 18 bases between them. Looked up from germline, CDR1 is DFQATT and CDR2 is SNEGSKA (reference sequence). The CDR3 runs 14 residues. The data stem from a study of breast tumors, draining lymph nodes, adjacent tissues. Study results and caveats: Findings are consistent with lymph node origin and intratumoral expansion of most tumor T cells. Tumor TCR diversity was below lymph nodes but above nontumor tissue. Luminal-like breast cancer showed significantly higher tumor–nontumor repertoire similarity than basal-like. Tumor T cell lymph node origin was a supported hypothesis, not proven.

TCRdb re-called the multiplex PCR reads with MiXCR, one entry per CDR3 protein. This sample yields around 150,000 distinct CDR3 sequences, of which roughly 33% are seen a single time; around 2.5% belongs to the top ten. The chain recombines TRBV20-1 with TRBJ2-2; D remains ambiguous. The source material was axillary lymph node tissue. The source of this sequence is a female donor with breast cancer. Some clones in this sample may be carry-over from other donors' samples. In DNA form, the CDR3 reads TGCAGTGCAAATCCAACCGTGGGTGGCGGGGAGCTGTTTTTT. It codes for CSANPTVGGGELFF.